The clone carrying this T cell receptor (beta chain) has only one observation. Its antigen is not identified. Stability of Graves' hyperthyroidism was defined as absent ophthalmopathy progression within 18 months. Participants, patients aged 18 to 65, had newly diagnosed hyperthyroidism with a duration under 2 months. Authors of the study amplified TCR beta CDR3 regions from RNA transcripts. RT-PCR in the first round (using the HTBI primer set) targeted the TCR CDR3. TCRdb independently ran MiXCR on the multiplex PCR reads; one entry per CDR3 protein. The repertoire has a few hundred thousand distinct CDR3 sequences, more than 45% of them found once; the top ten carry about 7.8%. These data are taken from a study of T cells in Graves' hyperthyroidism and ophthalmopathy. General study results and limits: Using 13 V-J features, a model discriminated ophthalmopathy from stable hyperthyroidism.

Trimming pared 7 bases from V and 1 base from J, leaving 26 bases between. The CDR3 loop spans 18 amino acids. Germline CDR1 reads SGHTA; CDR2 reads FQGNSA. The chain employs TRBV7-2 and TRBJ2-7, with D possibly matching TRBD2 (6 bases). The TCR originated in a woman aged 18-29 years with Graves' hyperthyroidism. The sequencing sample was made of peripheral blood or thyroid tissue (not recorded which). CDR3 protein: CASTLVASESRVSYEQYF. CDR3 in DNA: TGTGCCAGCACCCTAGTGGCTAGCGAATCCAGGGTGTCCTACGAGCAGTACTTC.